The 30 T cell receptor beta chains given below trace back to one sample, sequenced in a study of PD-1 blockade in mismatch repair-deficient tumors. TCRdb's copy holds only in-frame clones and misses some; the assay was immunoSEQ multiplex PCR. The data show some 120,000 clones, about 88% seen once. The sample consisted of peripheral blood, taken 44 weeks after starting pembrolizumab. The receptors originated from an adult with mismatch repair-deficient cancer.

This clone appeared many times. The chain combines TRBV7-9 with TRBJ1-5; D gene unclear. CDR1 is SEHNR and CDR2 is FQNEAQ in the germline V gene (reference sequence). The CDR3 extends over 14 amino acids. Trimming pared 1 base from V and 9 bases from J, leaving 13 bases between. This chain's CDR3 is CASSLEVVGAPQHF. In DNA, the CDR3 is TGTGCCAGCAGCTTAGAGGTGGTAGGTGCGCCCCAGCATTTT.

V gene TRBV28 combines with J gene TRBJ2-1; 11 positions agree with TRBD2. Germline values: CDR1 MDHEN, CDR2 SYDVKM. V lost 5 bases and J lost 8; bases outside the gene matches: 14. The CDR3 is made up of 17 amino acids. CDR3 in amino acids: CASSTGSSGRNRDEQFF. The CDR3 bases are TGTGCCAGCAGTACCGGGTCTAGCGGGAGGAACAGGGATGAGCAGTTCTTC.

The J gene is TRBJ2-6, the V gene TRBV6-5, with D unresolved. This CDR3 spans 12 amino acids. The germline V gene has CDR1 MNHEY and CDR2 SVGAGI. The CDR3 loop is CGTASGANVLTF. CDR3 nucleotide sequence: TGTGGAACAGCCTCTGGGGCCAACGTCCTGACTTTC.

This chain links TRBV30 with TRBJ1-5; D call uncertain. CDR3 length: 14 residues. Per germline, CDR1 GTSNPN and CDR2 SVGIG (reference sequence). V was pared by 1 base and J by 3 bases, with 10 bases between. CDR3 DNA sequence: TGTGCCTGGAGTGGGATATCTTACAATCAGCCCCAGCATTTT. The encoded protein is CAWSGISYNQPQHF.

This chain links TRBV9 with TRBJ2-2; no clear D gene. This CDR3 has 16 amino acids. Looked up from germline, CDR1 is SGDLS and CDR2 is YYNGEE. V lost 0 bases, J lost 4 bases, and 13 bases lay in between. CDR3 nucleotide sequence: TGTGCCAGCAGCGTAGCAGAAGGGATCCTCACCGGGGAGCTGTTTTTT. Protein: CASSVAEGILTGELFF.

Only one count was recorded for this clone. The DNA of the CDR3 is TGCGCCAGCAGCCCCCTGTTACTAGCGGGATTTAGGGAGACCCAGTACTTC. Protein sequence: CASSPLLLAGFRETQYF. The chain employs TRBV4-1 and TRBJ2-5; 10 bases fit TRBD2. Germline values: CDR1 MGHRA, CDR2 YSYEKL. V trimming: 4 bases; J trimming: 5 bases; junction bases outside the gene matches: 13. The CDR3 contains 17 residues.

This clone has just one count. The chain carries TRBV7-2 and TRBJ2-3, with D hard to call. The CDR3 spans 12 residues. Trimming left V 5 bases short and J 2 bases short, with 5 bases between. CDR1 is SGHTA and CDR2 is FQGNSA in the germline V gene. CDR3 DNA: TGTGCCAGCAGCCTTTACACAGATACGCAGTATTTT. As protein: CASSLYTDTQYF.

The gene calls are TRBV28 and TRBJ2-1; no clear D. CDR1 is MDHEN, CDR2 SYDVKM, per germline. Trimming took 2 bases from V and 0 from J, leaving 5 bases between them. The CDR3 has 14 residues. CDR3 DNA: TGTGCCAGCAGTTTAAGGAGCTCCTACAATGAGCAGTTCTTC. Protein: CASSLRSSYNEQFF.

CDR3 coding DNA: TGTGCCAGCAGCTTCAATTTCTTACCCACCTACGAGCAGTACTTC. This sequence encodes CASSFNFLPTYEQYF. This chain joins TRBV7-2 and TRBJ2-7, with D hard to call. V lost 3 bases and J 2 bases, leaving 14 bases between the germline ends. CDR1 SGHTA and CDR2 FQGNSA come from the germline V gene. The CDR3 extends over 15 amino acids.

The gene calls are TRBV4-2 and TRBJ1-2; D perhaps matches TRBD1 (6 bases). Germline V gene data show CDR1 as LGHNA and CDR2 as YNFKEQ. Trimming removed 4 bases from V and 4 bases from J, with 22 bases in between. There are 17 residues in the CDR3. The CDR3 here is CASSPRQEPTNPYGYTF. CDR3 coding DNA: TGTGCCAGCAGCCCACGACAGGAACCCACCAACCCCTATGGCTACACCTTC.

The V and J genes are TRBV5-1 and TRBJ2-4, with TRBD1 identical over 10 bases. This CDR3 is 14 amino acids long. Germline CDR1 and CDR2: SGHRS and YFSETQ. Trimming cost V 0 bases and J 7 bases; bases outside gene matches: 1. CDR3 nucleotides: TGCGCCAGCAGCTTGGGGGACAGGGGCAACATTCAGTACTTC. Its protein is CASSLGDRGNIQYF.

The genes are TRBV19 and TRBJ1-1, with D maybe TRBD1 (5 bases). This CDR3 has 13 amino acids. V gave up 11 bases and J gave up 2 bases, with 15 bases separating them. Germline assignment: CDR1 LNHDA and CDR2 SQIVND (reference sequence). CDR3 region: CAARRGRNTEAFF. The CDR3 DNA reads TGTGCCGCCAGACGGGGCAGAAACACTGAAGCTTTCTTT.

The chain couples TRBV7-2 to TRBJ2-2, with unresolved D. Germline V gene lookup returns CDR1 SGHTA and CDR2 FQGNSA. V lost 3 bases and J 6 bases, leaving 8 bases between the germline ends. This CDR3 is built from 13 residues. The CDR3 DNA reads as TGTGCCAGCAGCTTGGCAGGTGCCGGGGAGCTGTTTTTT. It is translated as CASSLAGAGELFF.

This clone has a handful of counts. The chain carries TRBV7-9 and TRBJ1-1; no clear D gene. This CDR3 comprises 13 residues. The germline V and J ends were trimmed by 3 bases and 1 base, with 6 bases remaining between them. Germline V lookup: CDR1 SEHNR, CDR2 FQNEAQ (reference sequence). Here the CDR3 reads CASSFRPNTEAFF. The CDR3 bases are TGTGCCAGCAGCTTCCGACCGAACACTGAAGCTTTCTTT.

The genes are TRBV27 and TRBJ1-2; 7 bases agree with TRBD1. Germline V gene lookup returns CDR1 MNHEY and CDR2 SMNVEV (reference sequence). This CDR3 is built from 13 residues. Losses at the gene ends were 2 bases for V and 5 bases for J; bases not matched to a gene: 2. The CDR3 nucleotides are TGTGCCAGCAGTTTACAGACAGGGTATGGCTACACCTTC. This encodes CASSLQTGYGYTF.

This chain joins TRBV4-1 and TRBJ2-2; D gene uncertain. The CDR3 sequence is 12 residues long. Germline V gives CDR1 MGHRA, CDR2 YSYEKL. The V gene lost 2 bases and the J gene lost 7 bases, with 5 bases spanning the gap. CDR3 DNA: TGCGCCAGCAGCCAATACGGCGGGGAGCTGTTTTTT. It is translated as CASSQYGGELFF.

The chain links TRBV6-1 to TRBJ1-2; 10 positions agree with TRBD1. With 10 bases clipped from V and 2 bases from J, the junction kept 10 bases outside the gene matches. CDR3 length: 15 residues. Per the germline V gene, CDR1 is MNHNS and CDR2 is SASEGT. In DNA form, the CDR3 reads TGTGCCATCCAGCGCCGGGACAGGGGAAACTATGGCTACACCTTC. This encodes CAIQRRDRGNYGYTF.

The chain employs TRBV11-2 and TRBJ1-3; no definite D call. Trimming took 2 bases from V and 0 from J, leaving 11 bases between them. CDR3 length equals 16 residues. Germline lookup yields CDR1 SGHAT and CDR2 FQNNGV. The CDR3 DNA follows: TGTGCCAGCAGCTTACGTAAGGGTAACTCTGGAAACACCATATATTTT. Amino acid sequence: CASSLRKGNSGNTIYF.

The V and J genes are TRBV2 and TRBJ1-1, with TRBD1 matching over 8 bases. In germline, CDR1 is SNHLY, CDR2 FYNNEI. V was pared by 7 bases and J by 2 bases, with 9 bases of the junction left unmatched. The CDR3 has 15 residues. The CDR3 DNA reads as TGTGCCAGCACGCTTAACAGGGGGTTCAACACTGAAGCTTTCTTT. This sequence encodes CASTLNRGFNTEAFF.

V and J are TRBV6-5 and TRBJ2-2; D ambiguous. The CDR3 length is 12 residues. The V gene's germline CDR1 is MNHEY and CDR2 SVGAGI. V shed 2 bases and J shed 4 bases, with 2 bases lying between them. The CDR3 reads CASSYRTGELFF. As DNA, the CDR3 is TGTGCCAGCAGTTACCGCACCGGGGAGCTGTTTTTT.

The rearrangement links TRBV19 to TRBJ1-1; TRBD1 agrees at 8 bases. The CDR3 extends over 13 amino acids. CDR1 and CDR2 from the germline V gene are LNHDA and SQIVND (reference sequence). Trimming took 7 bases from V and 3 from J; bases not matched to a gene: 4. Here the CDR3 reads CASIPTGDTEAFF. Here the CDR3 DNA reads TGTGCCAGTATTCCGACAGGGGACACTGAAGCTTTCTTT.

The chain carries TRBV10-3 and TRBJ2-7, with TRBD1 as a possible D gene (6 bases). The CDR3 length is 14 residues. The germline CDR1 and CDR2 sequences are ENHRY and SYGVKD. Trimming removed 2 bases at V and 4 bases at J, with 12 bases between. This CDR3 is CAISEQGKSYEQYF. The CDR3 DNA follows: TGTGCCATCAGTGAGCAGGGGAAGTCGTACGAGCAGTACTTC.

The V call is TRBV5-4, the J call TRBJ2-2; 7 bases line up with TRBD1. V was pared by 5 bases and J by 1 base, with 5 bases of the junction left unmatched. CDR3 length: 15 residues. Germline lookup yields CDR1 SGHNT and CDR2 YYREEE (reference sequence). In nucleotides, the CDR3 is TGTGCCAGCAGTCTCCGGGACAGGAACACCGGGGAGCTGTTTTTT. This codes for CASSLRDRNTGELFF.

The rearrangement uses TRBV7-9 and TRBJ2-7; 10 bases agree with TRBD2. This CDR3 is built from 17 residues. After removal of 2 bases from V and 5 bases from J, the junction contained 12 bases not matched to a gene. CDR1 and CDR2 (germline): SEHNR, FQNEAQ (reference sequence). CDR3 nucleotide sequence: TGTGCCAGCAGCTTACTCAAGAGGCTAGCGGGAGCAGACGAGCAGTACTTC. Protein sequence: CASSLLKRLAGADEQYF.

The gene calls are TRBV9 and TRBJ2-6; D not resolved. CDR1 is SGDLS and CDR2 is YYNGEE in the germline V gene. V shed 0 bases and J shed 0 bases, with 4 bases lying between them. CDR3 length: 15 residues. CDR3 DNA: TGTGCCAGCAGCGTAGCGGCCTCTGGGGCCAACGTCCTGACTTTC. Amino acids: CASSVAASGANVLTF.

This chain uses TRBV4-3 with TRBJ2-4; perhaps TRBD2 as D (5 bases). The CDR3 is 16 residues long. Germline lookup yields CDR1 LGHNA and CDR2 YSLEER. V lost 3 bases, J lost 4 bases, and 16 bases lay in between. The CDR3 DNA reads as TGCGCCAGCAGCCACCGCCTGTGGGAGCCTAAAAACATTCAGTACTTC. It codes for CASSHRLWEPKNIQYF.

V usage is TRBV11-2 and J usage is TRBJ2-7; D gene unclear. V was cut by 1 base and J by 3 bases, with 19 bases left in between. Germline V gene data show CDR1 as SGHAT and CDR2 as FQNNGV. The CDR3 spans 17 residues. CDR3 DNA: TGTGCCAGCAGCTTAGGCGCCGCAGGAAGCCTACTCTACGAGCAGTACTTC. As protein: CASSLGAAGSLLYEQYF. Full variable domain (remainder filled in from reference TRBV11-2 and TRBJ2-7): EAGVAQSPRYKIIEKRQSVAFWCNPISGHATLYWYQQILGQGPKLLIQFQNNGVVDDSQLPKDRFSAERLKGVDSTLKIQPAKLEDSAVYLCASSLGAAGSLLYEQYFGPGTRLTVT.

The J gene is TRBJ2-2, the V gene TRBV4-1; D is unclear. The length of the CDR3 is 16 residues. Germline V CDR1 and CDR2: MGHRA, YSYEKL. The V end was cut by 4 bases, the J end by 1 base, with 13 bases between. CDR3 loop: CASSLDVGWNTGELFF. DNA for the CDR3: TGCGCCAGCAGCCTGGACGTCGGCTGGAACACCGGGGAGCTGTTTTTT.

The chain links TRBV30 to TRBJ2-2, with 13 bases lining up with TRBD2. Germline CDR1 and CDR2: GTSNPN and SVGIG (reference sequence). Germline trimming cut 4 bases from V and 7 bases from J; bases unmatched to any gene: 6. The CDR3 has 15 residues. The CDR3 spells CAWTTSGRVFGELFF. In nucleotides, the CDR3 is TGTGCCTGGACCACTAGCGGGAGGGTCTTCGGGGAGCTGTTTTTT. Supplemented by reference TRBV30 and TRBJ2-2, the full variable domain reads SQTIHQWPATLVQPVGSPLSLECTVEGTSNPNLYWYRQAAGRGLQLLFYSVGIGQISSEVPQNLSASRPQDRQFILSSKKLLLSDSGFYLCAWTTSGRVFGELFFGEGSRLTVL.

The V call is TRBV27, the J call TRBJ1-1; the D is unclear. V lost 3 bases to trimming and J lost 1 base, with 6 bases between them. CDR3 length: 13 residues. CDR1 and CDR2 from the germline V gene are MNHEY and SMNVEV (reference sequence). The CDR3 protein is CASSLLGNTEAFF. The DNA of the CDR3 is TGTGCCAGCAGTTTGTTAGGGAACACTGAAGCTTTCTTT.